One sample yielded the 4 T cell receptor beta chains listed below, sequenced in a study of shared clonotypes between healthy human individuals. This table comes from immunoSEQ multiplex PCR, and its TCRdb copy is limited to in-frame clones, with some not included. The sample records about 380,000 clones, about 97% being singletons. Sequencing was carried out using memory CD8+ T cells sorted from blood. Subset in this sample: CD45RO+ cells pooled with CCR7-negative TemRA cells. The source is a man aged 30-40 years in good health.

The chain's CDR3 is CASSLDRGLTGELFF. The CDR3 coding sequence is TGTGCCAGCAGCCTCGACAGGGGGCTAACCGGGGAGCTGTTTTTT. The J gene is TRBJ2-2, the V gene TRBV7-9; 10 positions agree with TRBD1. The CDR3 runs 15 residues. V was clipped by 5 bases and J by 5 bases; unmatched bases: 5. Per the germline V gene, CDR1 is SEHNR and CDR2 is FQNEAQ (reference sequence). Drawing the rest from reference TRBV7-9 and TRBJ2-2, the complete variable domain is DTGVSQNPRHKITKRGQNVTFRCDPISEHNRLYWYRQTLGQGPEFLTYFQNEAQLEKSRLLSDRFSAERPKGSFSTLEIQRTEQGDSAMYLCASSLDRGLTGELFFGEGSRLTVL.

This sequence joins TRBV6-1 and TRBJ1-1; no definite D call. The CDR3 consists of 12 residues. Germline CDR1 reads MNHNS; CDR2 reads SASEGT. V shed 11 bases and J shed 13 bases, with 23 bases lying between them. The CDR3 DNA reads TGTGCCGGTCAGGAGGCCCAGAACTTTATTTTCTTT. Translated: CAGQEAQNFIFF.

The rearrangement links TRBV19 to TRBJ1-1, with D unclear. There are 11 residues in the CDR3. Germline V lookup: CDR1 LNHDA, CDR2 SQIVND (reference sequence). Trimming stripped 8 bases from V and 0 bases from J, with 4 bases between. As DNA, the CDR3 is TGTGCCAGTGTCATGAACACTGAAGCTTTCTTT. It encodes CASVMNTEAFF.

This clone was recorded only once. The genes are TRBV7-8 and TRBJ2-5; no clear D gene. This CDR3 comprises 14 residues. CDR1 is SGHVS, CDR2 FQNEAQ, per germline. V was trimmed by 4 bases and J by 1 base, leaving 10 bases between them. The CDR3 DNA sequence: TGTGCCAGCAGCTCGCGTGTGCTCCAAGAGACCCAGTACTTC. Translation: CASSSRVLQETQYF. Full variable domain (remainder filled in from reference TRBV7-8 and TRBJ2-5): GAGVSQSPRYKVAKRGQDVALRCDPISGHVSLFWYQQALGQGPEFLTYFQNEAQLDKSGLPSDRFFAERPEGSVSTLKIQRTQQEDSAVYLCASSSRVLQETQYFGPGTRLLVL.